This T cell receptor beta chain was retrieved from a study of blood T cell repertoires in COVID-19. About the study: COVID-19 samples from acute and convalescent phases originated in the United States, Italy and Spain.

The method was immunoSEQ multiplex PCR; TCRdb's version includes in-frame clones alone and lacks a portion of them. The table records under 75,000 clones, 85% to 90% of them present only once. CDR1 is SEHNR, CDR2 FQNEAQ, per germline (reference sequence). Trimming pared 0 bases from V and 9 bases from J, leaving 18 bases between. The CDR3 covers 15 residues. The V call is TRBV7-9, the J call TRBJ2-7; D is perhaps TRBD2 (5 bases). The sequence was obtained from a man in his forties or fifties with acute or convalescent COVID-19. Sequenced material: peripheral blood. The CDR3 DNA follows: TGTGCCAGCAGCTTAGCTAGCGCTGATCTACGAGGGCAGTACTTC. This gives the protein CASSLASADLRGQYF. The entire variable domain, with the rest obtained from reference TRBV7-9 and TRBJ2-7, is as follows: DTGVSQNPRHKITKRGQNVTFRCDPISEHNRLYWYRQTLGQGPEFLTYFQNEAQLEKSRLLSDRFSAERPKGSFSTLEIQRTEQGDSAMYLCASSLASADLRGQYFGPGTRLTVT.